What follows are 9 T cell receptor beta chains derived from one specimen sequenced in a study of blood T cell repertoires in COVID-19. Clones were sequenced by immunoSEQ multiplex PCR, and TCRdb holds only the in-frame ones, with some missing. Of tens of thousands of clones listed, roughly 85% are singletons. Sequenced sample: peripheral blood. The receptor source for this set is a man between 45 and 60 years old with COVID-19, enrolled during active disease.

The V and J genes are TRBV3-1 (or the pseudogene TRBV3-2) and TRBJ2-2; a possible D gene is TRBD1 (6 bases). V was shortened by 4 bases and J by 5 bases, with 14 bases between the two germline ends. The CDR3 consists of 15 residues. CDR1 and CDR2 (germline): LGHDT, YNNKEL (reference sequence). The CDR3 loop reads CASSRTGTITGELFF. Here the CDR3 DNA reads TGTGCCAGCAGCCGGACCGGGACAATTACCGGGGAGCTGTTTTTT.

The chain links TRBV4-2 to TRBJ2-7; 8 nucleotides match TRBD2. CDR3 size: 16 residues. From germline, CDR1 is LGHNA and CDR2 YNFKEQ. The V gene end was trimmed by 3 bases and the J gene end by 6 bases; junction bases not matched to a gene: 13. The DNA of the CDR3 is TGTGCCAGCAGCCACCCGGGGGGGACATCCCCTCTCGAGCAGTACTTC. Translating gives CASSHPGGTSPLEQYF.

This clone was seen a handful of times. The chain recombines TRBV14 with TRBJ2-7, with 8 bases matching TRBD2. The CDR3 extends over 18 amino acids. Germline CDR1 SGHDN, CDR2 FVKESK. V lost 0 bases and J lost 0; bases outside the gene matches: 10. Here the CDR3 DNA reads TGTGCCAGCAGCCAAGATAGAGCGGGAGTCTTCCCCTCCTACGAGCAGTACTTC. Translation: CASSQDRAGVFPSYEQYF.

This clone has just a few counts. The chain has TRBV28 and TRBJ1-5; possibly TRBD1 for D (5 bases). The V gene's germline CDR1 is MDHEN and CDR2 SYDVKM. V was shortened by 2 bases and J by 4 bases, with 12 bases between the two germline ends. The CDR3 has 15 residues. Here the CDR3 DNA reads TGTGCCAGCAGTTTAGGGGCAGGTGAGAATCAGCCCCAGCATTTT. Amino acids: CASSLGAGENQPQHF.

The chain recombines TRBV6-2 or TRBV6-3 with TRBJ1-1; no clear D. The V gene's germline CDR1 is MNHEY and CDR2 SVGEGT. V lost 2 bases, J lost 4 bases, and 8 bases lay in between. The CDR3 is made up of 13 amino acids. CDR3: CASSYGQATEAFF. The CDR3 DNA sequence: TGTGCCAGCAGTTACGGGCAGGCCACTGAAGCTTTCTTT.

V is TRBV6-6 and J is TRBJ2-1; 12 positions match TRBD2. Germline lookup yields CDR1 MNHNY and CDR2 SVGAGI (reference sequence). The CDR3 sequence is 14 residues long. With 0 bases clipped from V and 9 bases from J, the junction kept 0 bases outside the gene matches. CDR3 DNA sequence: TGTGCCAGCAGTTACTCGACTAGCGGGAGTGAGCAGTTCTTC. Its protein is CASSYSTSGSEQFF.

V usage is TRBV6-6 and J usage is TRBJ2-1; 9 bases fit TRBD1. The CDR3 has 17 residues. V shed 5 bases, J shed 1 base, and the junction held 9 bases outside the gene matches. Germline V CDR1 and CDR2: MNHNY, SVGAGI (reference sequence). The DNA for the CDR3 is TGTGCCAGCAGTCGGCTTTCCGGGACAGGGTCCTACAATGAGCAGTTCTTC. It codes for CASSRLSGTGSYNEQFF.

The chain carries TRBV30 and TRBJ2-2, with 11 bases identical to TRBD2. The CDR3 totals 15 residues. Germline CDR1 GTSNPN, CDR2 SVGIG (reference sequence). V shed 0 bases and J 3 bases; nucleotides not matched to a gene: 0. CDR3 sequence reads: CAWSVLAGDTGELFF. DNA for the CDR3: TGTGCCTGGAGTGTACTAGCGGGAGACACCGGGGAGCTGTTTTTT.

The rearrangement uses TRBV11-2 and TRBJ2-3; D not certain. The V end was cut by 1 base, the J end by 0 bases, with 8 bases between. Per germline, CDR1 SGHAT and CDR2 FQNNGV. The CDR3 spans 15 residues. The CDR3 sequence: CASSLGATSTDTQYF. CDR3 DNA sequence: TGTGCCAGCAGCTTAGGAGCGACGAGCACAGATACGCAGTATTTT.